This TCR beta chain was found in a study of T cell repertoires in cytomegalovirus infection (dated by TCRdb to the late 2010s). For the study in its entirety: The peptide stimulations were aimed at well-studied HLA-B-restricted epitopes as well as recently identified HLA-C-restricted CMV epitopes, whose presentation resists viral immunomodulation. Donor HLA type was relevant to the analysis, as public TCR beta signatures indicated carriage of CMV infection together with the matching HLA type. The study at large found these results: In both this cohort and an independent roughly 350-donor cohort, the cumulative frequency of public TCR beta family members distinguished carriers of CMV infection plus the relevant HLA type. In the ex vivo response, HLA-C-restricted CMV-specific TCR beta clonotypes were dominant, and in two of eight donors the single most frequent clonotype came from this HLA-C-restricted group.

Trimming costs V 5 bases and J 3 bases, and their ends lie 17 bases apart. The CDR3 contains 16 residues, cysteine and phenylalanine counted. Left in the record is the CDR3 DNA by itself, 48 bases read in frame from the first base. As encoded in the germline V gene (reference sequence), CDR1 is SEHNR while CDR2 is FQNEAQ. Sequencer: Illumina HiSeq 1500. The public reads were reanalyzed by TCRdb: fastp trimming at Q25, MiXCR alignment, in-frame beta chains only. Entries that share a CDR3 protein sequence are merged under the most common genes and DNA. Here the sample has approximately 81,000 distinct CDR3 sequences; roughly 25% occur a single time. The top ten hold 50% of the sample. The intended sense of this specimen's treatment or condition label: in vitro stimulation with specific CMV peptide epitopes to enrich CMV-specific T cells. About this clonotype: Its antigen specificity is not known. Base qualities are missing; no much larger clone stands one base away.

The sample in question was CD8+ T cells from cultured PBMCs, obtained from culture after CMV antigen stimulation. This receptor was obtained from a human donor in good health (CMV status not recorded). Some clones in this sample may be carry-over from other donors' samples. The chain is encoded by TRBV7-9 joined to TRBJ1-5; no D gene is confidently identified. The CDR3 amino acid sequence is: CASSLAAGFDNQPQHF. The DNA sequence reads TGTGCCAGCAGCCTCGCAGCGGGGTTTGACAATCAGCCCCAGCATTTT.